These 10 T cell receptor beta chains were all obtained from the same sample, sequenced in a study of PD-L1 blockade in urothelial cancer. Time point specified: peripheral blood 6 weeks after treatment start. The assay was immunoSEQ multiplex PCR, and TCRdb's table has in-frame clones only and misses some. The table shows 100,000 to 150,000 clones, with around 88% occurring only once. This sample comprised PBMCs, obtained around atezolizumab (anti-PD-L1) treatment. The receptor set was obtained from a man aged 45 to 65 with urothelial cancer.

This rearrangement joins TRBV6-1 to TRBJ2-3; 10 bases map to TRBD2. The CDR3 is made up of 15 amino acids. From germline, CDR1 is MNHNS and CDR2 SASEGT. V trimming: 6 bases; J trimming: 4 bases; junction bases outside the gene matches: 7. The CDR3 DNA reads as TGTGCCAGCAGATGGGGGCTAGCGGGAGCAGATACGCAGTATTTT. This codes for CASRWGLAGADTQYF.

This chain uses TRBV20-1 with TRBJ2-1, with D perhaps TRBD1 (5 bases). Per the germline V gene, CDR1 is DFQATT and CDR2 is SNEGSKA (reference sequence). The CDR3 has 11 residues. CDR3: CSLGLYNEQFF. The CDR3 DNA sequence: TGCAGCCTGGGGCTCTACAATGAGCAGTTCTTC.

This chain links TRBV19 with TRBJ1-2; no firm D call. CDR3 length: 12 amino acids. The germline V gene has CDR1 LNHDA and CDR2 SQIVND (reference sequence). V lost 8 bases, J lost 8 bases, and 15 bases lay in between. The CDR3 protein is CASGYGVSGYTF. CDR3 sequence (DNA): TGTGCCAGTGGGTATGGAGTCTCGGGCTACACCTTC.

Here the CDR3 DNA reads TGCAGCGTCTCAGGGACTTGGGAGCAGTACTTC. The encoded protein is CSVSGTWEQYF. The chain is built from TRBV29-1 and TRBJ2-7; possible D gene TRBD2, 6 bases. The CDR3 sequence is 11 residues long. Germline assignment: CDR1 SQVTM and CDR2 ANQGSEA. Trimming took off 6 bases at V and 7 bases at J, with 13 bases between the two ends.

CDR3 DNA sequence: TGCGCCAGCAGCCATAGCCTAGCGGGAGGGCCAAGAAATGAGCAGTTCTTC. Protein product: CASSHSLAGGPRNEQFF. The rearrangement links TRBV4-1 to TRBJ2-1, with 12 nucleotides matching TRBD2. The CDR3 runs to 17 residues. Germline V lookup: CDR1 MGHRA, CDR2 YSYEKL. J lost 7 bases, V lost 3 bases, and 10 bases had no gene match.

This clone has a handful of counts. V and J are TRBV7-9 and TRBJ1-5; 8 bases map to TRBD1. The ends lost 5 bases at V and 4 bases at J; junction bases unmatched: 7. CDR1 and CDR2 from the germline V gene are SEHNR and FQNEAQ (reference sequence). CDR3 length: 15 amino acids. The CDR3, as DNA: TGTGCCAGCAGCATTGGACAGGGCGGGAATCAGCCCCAGCATTTT. It specifies CASSIGQGGNQPQHF.

This clone was found once. The rearrangement links TRBV5-4 to TRBJ2-2; TRBD2 aligns across 8 bases. Germline-derived CDR1 and CDR2 are SGHNT and YYREEE (reference sequence). After removal of 7 bases from V and 7 bases from J, the junction contained 15 bases not matched to a gene. The CDR3 consists of 16 residues. Here the CDR3 DNA reads TGTGCCAGCCACAGGACGGGCGGGGGGCGCGACGGGGAGCTGTTTTTT. Amino acids: CASHRTGGGRDGELFF.

V is TRBV13 and J is TRBJ2-3, with 8 bases that match TRBD1. This CDR3 comprises 16 residues. The germline V gene has CDR1 PRHDT and CDR2 FYEKMQ (reference sequence). The J segment lost 5 bases and the V segment lost 1 base, leaving 8 bases of the junction unmatched. The CDR3 DNA sequence: TGTGCCAGCAGCTTAGTCGGCCCAGGGGGCAAAGATACGCAGTATTTT. Translation gives CASSLVGPGGKDTQYF.

J is TRBJ1-5 and V is TRBV27; D might be TRBD1 (6 bases). V was clipped by 4 bases and J by 6 bases, with 16 bases between them. The CDR3 is made up of 15 amino acids. Germline-derived CDR1 and CDR2 are MNHEY and SMNVEV (reference sequence). Here the CDR3 DNA reads TGTGCCAGCAGTTCGGCCGGGACATGGAGTCAGCCCCAGCATTTT. This sequence encodes CASSSAGTWSQPQHF.

The rearrangement uses TRBV28 and TRBJ2-7; 7 bases are a match to TRBD1. The J segment lost 1 base and the V segment lost 6 bases, leaving 6 bases of the junction unmatched. CDR1 is MDHEN, CDR2 SYDVKM, per germline. CDR3 length equals 14 residues. This CDR3 reads CASRTGTASYEQYF. The DNA for the CDR3 is TGTGCCAGCAGGACCGGGACAGCATCCTACGAGCAGTACTTC.